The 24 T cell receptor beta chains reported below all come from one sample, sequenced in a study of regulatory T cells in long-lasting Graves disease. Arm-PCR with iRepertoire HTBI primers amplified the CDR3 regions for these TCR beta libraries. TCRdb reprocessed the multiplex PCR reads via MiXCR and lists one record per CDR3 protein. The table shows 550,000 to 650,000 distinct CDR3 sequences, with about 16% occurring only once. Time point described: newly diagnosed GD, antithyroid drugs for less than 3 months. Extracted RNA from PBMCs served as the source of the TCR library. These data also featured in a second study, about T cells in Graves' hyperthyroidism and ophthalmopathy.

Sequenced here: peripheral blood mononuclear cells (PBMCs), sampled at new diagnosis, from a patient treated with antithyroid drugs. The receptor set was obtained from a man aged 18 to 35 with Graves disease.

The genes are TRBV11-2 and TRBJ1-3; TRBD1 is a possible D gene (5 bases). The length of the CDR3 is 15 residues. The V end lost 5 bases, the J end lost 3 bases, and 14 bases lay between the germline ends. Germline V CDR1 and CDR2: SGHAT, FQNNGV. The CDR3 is CASSPLRGRGNTIYF. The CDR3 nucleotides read TGTGCCAGCAGCCCCTTGAGGGGCCGTGGAAACACCATATATTTT.

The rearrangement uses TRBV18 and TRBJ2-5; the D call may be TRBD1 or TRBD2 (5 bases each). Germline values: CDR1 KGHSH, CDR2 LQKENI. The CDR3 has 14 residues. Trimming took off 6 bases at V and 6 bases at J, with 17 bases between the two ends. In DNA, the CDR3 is TGTGCCAGCTCGTGGGACGCCTCTGTAAAGACCCAGTACTTC. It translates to CASSWDASVKTQYF.

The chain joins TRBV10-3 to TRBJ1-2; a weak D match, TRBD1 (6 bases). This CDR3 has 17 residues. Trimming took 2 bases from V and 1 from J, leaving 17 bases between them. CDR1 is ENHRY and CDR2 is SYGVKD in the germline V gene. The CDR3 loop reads CAISETALGTLNYGYTF. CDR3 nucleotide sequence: TGTGCCATCAGTGAGACGGCGCTCGGGACACTTAACTATGGCTACACCTTC.

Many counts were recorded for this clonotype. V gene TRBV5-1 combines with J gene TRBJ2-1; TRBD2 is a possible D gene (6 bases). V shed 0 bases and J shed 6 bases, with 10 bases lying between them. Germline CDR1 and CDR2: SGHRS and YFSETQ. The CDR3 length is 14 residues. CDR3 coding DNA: TGCGCCAGCAGCTTGGGGGACTTCCCCAATGAGCAGTTCTTC. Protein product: CASSLGDFPNEQFF.

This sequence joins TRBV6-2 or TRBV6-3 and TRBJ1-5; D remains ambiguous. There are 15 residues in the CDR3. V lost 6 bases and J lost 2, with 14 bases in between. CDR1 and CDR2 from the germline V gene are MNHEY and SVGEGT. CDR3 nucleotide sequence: TGTGCCAGCAGGTCGAATGCGTACGGCAATCAGCCCCAGCATTTT. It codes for CASRSNAYGNQPQHF.

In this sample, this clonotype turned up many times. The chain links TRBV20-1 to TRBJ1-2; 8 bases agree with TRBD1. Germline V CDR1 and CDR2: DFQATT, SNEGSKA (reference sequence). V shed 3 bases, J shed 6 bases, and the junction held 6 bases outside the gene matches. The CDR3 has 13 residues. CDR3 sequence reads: CSARVQGGDGYTF. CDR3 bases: TGCAGTGCTAGGGTACAGGGGGGGGATGGCTACACCTTC.

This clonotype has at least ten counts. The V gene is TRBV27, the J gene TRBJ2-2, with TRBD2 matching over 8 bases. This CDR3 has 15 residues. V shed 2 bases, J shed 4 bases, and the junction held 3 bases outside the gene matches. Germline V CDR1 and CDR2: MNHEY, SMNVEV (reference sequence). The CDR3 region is CASSLAGGVTGELFF. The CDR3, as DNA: TGTGCCAGCAGTTTAGCGGGAGGAGTCACCGGGGAGCTGTTTTTT.

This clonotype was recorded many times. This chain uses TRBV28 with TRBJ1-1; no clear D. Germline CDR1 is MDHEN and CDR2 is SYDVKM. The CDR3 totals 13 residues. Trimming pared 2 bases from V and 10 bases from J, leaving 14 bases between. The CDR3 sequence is CASSLRPRELAFF. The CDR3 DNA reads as TGTGCCAGCAGTTTAAGGCCAAGGGAGCTAGCTTTCTTT.

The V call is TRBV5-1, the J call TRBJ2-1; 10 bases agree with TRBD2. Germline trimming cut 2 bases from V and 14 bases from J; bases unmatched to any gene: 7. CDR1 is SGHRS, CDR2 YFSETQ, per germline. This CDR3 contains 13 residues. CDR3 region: CASSFAAGGGKFF. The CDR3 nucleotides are TGCGCCAGCAGCTTCGCAGCGGGAGGGGGGAAGTTCTTC.

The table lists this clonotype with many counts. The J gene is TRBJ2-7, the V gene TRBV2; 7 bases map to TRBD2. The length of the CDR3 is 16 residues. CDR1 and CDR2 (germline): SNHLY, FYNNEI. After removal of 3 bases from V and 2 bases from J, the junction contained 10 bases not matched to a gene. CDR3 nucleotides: TGTGCCAGCAGTGAGCTCCGGACTAGGGAAACCTACGAGCAGTACTTC. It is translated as CASSELRTRETYEQYF.

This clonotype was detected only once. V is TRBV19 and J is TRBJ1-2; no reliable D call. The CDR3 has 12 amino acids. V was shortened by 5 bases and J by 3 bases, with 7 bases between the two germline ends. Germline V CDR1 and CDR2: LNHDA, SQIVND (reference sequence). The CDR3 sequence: CASSVGYYGYTF. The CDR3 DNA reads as TGTGCCAGTAGTGTGGGATACTATGGCTACACCTTC. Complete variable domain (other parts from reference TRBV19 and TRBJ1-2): DGGITQSPKYLFRKEGQNVTLSCEQNLNHDAMYWYRQDPGQGLRLIYYSQIVNDFQKGDIAEGYSVSREKKESFPLTVTSAQKNPTAFYLCASSVGYYGYTFGSGTRLTVV.

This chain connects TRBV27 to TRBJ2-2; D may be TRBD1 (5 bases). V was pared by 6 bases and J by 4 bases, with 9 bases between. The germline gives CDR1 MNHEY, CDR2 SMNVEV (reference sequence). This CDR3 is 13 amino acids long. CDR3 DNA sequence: TGTGCCAGCAGCTATAGGGGCACCGGGGAGCTGTTTTTT. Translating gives CASSYRGTGELFF.

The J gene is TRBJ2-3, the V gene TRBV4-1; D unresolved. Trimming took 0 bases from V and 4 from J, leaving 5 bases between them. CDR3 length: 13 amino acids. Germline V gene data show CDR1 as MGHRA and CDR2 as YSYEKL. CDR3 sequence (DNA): TGCGCCAGCAGCCAAGAGATCCCAGATACGCAGTATTTT. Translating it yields CASSQEIPDTQYF.

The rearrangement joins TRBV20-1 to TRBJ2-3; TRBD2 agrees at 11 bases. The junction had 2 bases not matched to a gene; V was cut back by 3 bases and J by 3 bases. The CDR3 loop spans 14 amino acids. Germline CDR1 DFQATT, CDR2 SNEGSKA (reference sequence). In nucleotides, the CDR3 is TGCAGTGCTAGCTCTAGCGGGAGGACAGATACGCAGTATTTT. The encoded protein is CSASSSGRTDTQYF.

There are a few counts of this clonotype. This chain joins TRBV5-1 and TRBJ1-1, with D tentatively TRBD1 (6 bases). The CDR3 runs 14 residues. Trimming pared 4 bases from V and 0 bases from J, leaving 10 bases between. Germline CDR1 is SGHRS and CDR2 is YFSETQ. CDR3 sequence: CASSARGMNTEAFF. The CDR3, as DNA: TGCGCCAGCAGCGCCAGGGGTATGAACACTGAAGCTTTCTTT.

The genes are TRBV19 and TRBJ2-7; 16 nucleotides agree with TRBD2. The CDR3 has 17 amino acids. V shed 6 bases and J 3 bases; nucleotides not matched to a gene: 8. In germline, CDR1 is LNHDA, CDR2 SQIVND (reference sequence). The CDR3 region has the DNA TGTGCCAGTAGCCCCGGGACTAGCGGGAGGGCCGTCTACGAGCAGTACTTC. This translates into CASSPGTSGRAVYEQYF.

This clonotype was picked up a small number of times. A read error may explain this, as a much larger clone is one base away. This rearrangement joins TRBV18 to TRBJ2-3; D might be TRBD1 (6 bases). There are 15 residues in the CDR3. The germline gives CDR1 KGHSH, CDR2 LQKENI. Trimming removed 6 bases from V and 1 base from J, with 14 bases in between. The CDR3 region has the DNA TGTGCCAGCTCCCAACAGGGATTTGGCACAGATACGCAGTATTTT. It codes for CASSQQGFGTDTQYF.

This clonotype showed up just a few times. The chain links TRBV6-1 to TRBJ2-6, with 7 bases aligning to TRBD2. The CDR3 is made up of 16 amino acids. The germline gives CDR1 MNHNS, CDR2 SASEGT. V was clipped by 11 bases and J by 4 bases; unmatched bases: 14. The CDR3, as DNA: TGTGCCGGAAAGAGGGACTATGTCTCCGGGGCCAACGTCCTGACTTTC. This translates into CAGKRDYVSGANVLTF.

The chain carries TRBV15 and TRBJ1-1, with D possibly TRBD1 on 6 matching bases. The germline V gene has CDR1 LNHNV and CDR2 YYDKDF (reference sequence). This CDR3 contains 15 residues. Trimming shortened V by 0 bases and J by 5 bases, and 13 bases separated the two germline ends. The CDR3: CATSRDPKGGTEAFF. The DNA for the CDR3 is TGTGCCACCAGCAGAGACCCTAAGGGGGGTACTGAAGCTTTCTTT.

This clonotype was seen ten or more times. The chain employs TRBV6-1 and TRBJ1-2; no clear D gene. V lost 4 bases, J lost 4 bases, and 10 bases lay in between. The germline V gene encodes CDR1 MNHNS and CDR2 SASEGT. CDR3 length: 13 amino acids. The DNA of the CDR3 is TGTGCCAGCAGTGGAACAGACGTCTATGGCTACACCTTC. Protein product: CASSGTDVYGYTF.

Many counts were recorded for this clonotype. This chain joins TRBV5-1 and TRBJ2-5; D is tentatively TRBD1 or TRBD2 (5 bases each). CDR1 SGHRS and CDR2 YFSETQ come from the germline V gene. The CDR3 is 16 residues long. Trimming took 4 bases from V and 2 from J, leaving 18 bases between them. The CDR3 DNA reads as TGCGCCAGCAGCGTGCCGGGACGGATAAATCAAGAGACCCAGTACTTC. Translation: CASSVPGRINQETQYF.

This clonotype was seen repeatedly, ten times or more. CDR3 sequence reads: CASSFGGVRPEQYF. The CDR3 DNA reads as TGTGCCAGCAGCTTCGGGGGAGTCCGACCGGAGCAGTACTTC. The genes are TRBV11-2 and TRBJ2-7, with a weak D call TRBD2 (6 bases). Germline V gene sequence: CDR1 SGHAT, CDR2 FQNNGV. The V gene lost 3 bases and the J gene lost 7 bases, with 16 bases spanning the gap. The CDR3 contains 14 residues.

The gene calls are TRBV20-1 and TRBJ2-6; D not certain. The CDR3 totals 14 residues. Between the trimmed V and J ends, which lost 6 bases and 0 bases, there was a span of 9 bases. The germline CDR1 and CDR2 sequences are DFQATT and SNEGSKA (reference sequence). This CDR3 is CSAYRSSGANVLTF. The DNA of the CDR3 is TGCAGTGCCTATAGGTCCTCTGGGGCCAACGTCCTGACTTTC.

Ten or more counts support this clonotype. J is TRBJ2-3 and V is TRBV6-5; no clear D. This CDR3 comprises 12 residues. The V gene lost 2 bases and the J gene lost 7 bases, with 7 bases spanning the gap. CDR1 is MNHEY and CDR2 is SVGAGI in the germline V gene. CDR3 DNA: TGTGCCAGCAGTTACGGAGCCAATACGCAGTATTTT. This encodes CASSYGANTQYF.